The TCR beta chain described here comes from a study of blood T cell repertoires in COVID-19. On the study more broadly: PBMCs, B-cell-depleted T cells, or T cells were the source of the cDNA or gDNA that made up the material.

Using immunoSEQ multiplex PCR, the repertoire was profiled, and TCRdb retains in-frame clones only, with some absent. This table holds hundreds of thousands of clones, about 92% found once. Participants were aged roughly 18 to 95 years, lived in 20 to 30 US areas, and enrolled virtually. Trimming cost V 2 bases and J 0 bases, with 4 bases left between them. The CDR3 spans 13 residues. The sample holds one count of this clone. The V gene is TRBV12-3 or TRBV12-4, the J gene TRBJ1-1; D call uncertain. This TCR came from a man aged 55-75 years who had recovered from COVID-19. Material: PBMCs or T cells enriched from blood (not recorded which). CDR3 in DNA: TGTGCCAGCAGTTTATTAATGAACACTGAAGCTTTCTTT. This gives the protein CASSLLMNTEAFF.